This T cell receptor (beta chain) came from a study of beta chain features in type 1 diabetes. Across the study: Patient and healthy donor groups were alike in age, gender and cell yields.

The V gene's germline CDR1 is SNHLY and CDR2 FYNNEI. This CDR3 is built from 15 residues. Trimming removed 2 bases at V and 0 bases at J, with 8 bases between. Expressed TCRB transcripts were sequenced because the isolated RNA had all been reverse transcribed beforehand. Some clones are missing from TCRdb's copy, which holds only in-frame ones; the method was immunoSEQ multiplex PCR. The data hold about 47,000 clones, with approximately 44% observed a single time. Overall study results and limits: Across all four CD4+ subsets, people with type 1 diabetes showed modestly shorter TCRB CDR3s.

This clone appeared a few times. Its antigen is still unknown. The specimen sequenced was stem cell memory CD4+ T cells from blood. The receptor's source is a man under 40 with type 1 diabetes. The chain carries TRBV2 and TRBJ2-1; D is unclear. This CDR3 reads CASSEFRLSYNEQFF. In nucleotides, the CDR3 is TGTGCCAGCAGTGAATTTAGACTCTCCTACAATGAGCAGTTCTTC. The variable domain in full, completed from reference TRBV2 and TRBJ2-1, reads EPEVTQTPSHQVTQMGQEVILRCVPISNHLYFYWYRQILGQKVEFLVSFYNNEISEKSEIFDDQFSVERPDGSNFTLKIRSTKLEDSAMYFCASSEFRLSYNEQFFGPGTRLTVL.